The rows below give T cell receptor beta chains drawn from one sample of a study of OX40 agonist ivuxolimab in advanced cancers. TCRdb's copy holds only in-frame clones and misses some; the assay was immunoSEQ multiplex PCR. Altogether around 41,000 clones are present, around 89% being singletons, with the ten largest covering over 0.55%. This material consisted of CD4+ or CD8+ T cells sorted from blood, taken in a trial of the OX40 agonist ivuxolimab. The receptors derive from an adult with an advanced solid tumor such as melanoma, head and neck, liver or kidney cancer. CDR3s include the opening cysteine and the closing phenylalanine or tryptophan. Fields, in order: V gene, J gene, D gene, clone size, CDR3 DNA, CDR3 protein. D genes are given only for firm matches. Some rows mark clone size as missing; the rest say once, few, many or name a class of expanded clone.

>TRBV28|TRBJ1-6|-|-
TGTGCCAGCACTTCGTGGACGGGCAATCAGAGGTCACCCCTCCACTTT
CASTSWTGNQRSPLHF
>TRBV28|TRBJ1-5|-|-
TGTGCCAGCAGCACCCCCGCCTCGGGAGAGCATTTT
CASSTPASGEHF
>TRBV4-3|TRBJ2-5|-|-
TGCGCCAGCAGCCAAGAAGGCTACGCGGAGACCCAGTACTTC
CASSQEGYAETQYF
>TRBV15|TRBJ1-1|TRBD1|-
TGTGCCACCAGCAGCAAGAACTCCGGGACAGGGGGCATCCTGAGGACTGAAGCTTTCTTT
CATSSKNSGTGGILRTEAFF
>TRBV5-8|TRBJ2-5|-|-
TGTGCCAGCACCCTTGCTGGGGGGGCCGGGGAGACCCAGTACTTC
CASTLAGGAGETQYF
>TRBV20-1|TRBJ2-1|-|-
TGCCTGGCGGTGGGGAATGAGCAGTTCTTC
CLAVGNEQFF
>TRBV7-8|TRBJ1-1|TRBD1|-
TGTGCCAGCAGCTTCCGACCCCTGACAGGGGAAGCTTTCTTT
CASSFRPLTGEAFF
>TRBV5-6|TRBJ2-1|-|-
TGTGCCAGCAGCCCCTCTCGGGATGAGCAGTTCTTC
CASSPSRDEQFF
>TRBV28|TRBJ2-1|-|-
TGTGCCAGCAGTTTAGGGTACAATGAGCAGTTCTTC
CASSLGYNEQFF
>TRBV7-2|TRBJ2-1|-|-
TGTGCCAGCAGCTTGGCAGGGCAGGATGAGCAGTTCTTC
CASSLAGQDEQFF
>TRBV4-3|TRBJ2-1|TRBD2|few
TGCGCCAGCAGCCAAGGTCACGGGGGGGATGAGCAGTTCTTC
CASSQGHGGDEQFF
>TRBV7-3|TRBJ2-1|-|once
TGTGCCAGCAGGGAAGGGAGACTTAGCTCCTACAATGAGCAGTTCTTC
CASREGRLSSYNEQFF
>TRBV28|TRBJ1-1|-|-
TGTGCCAGCAGTTTAGGGTTCGCAGTCTGGGTCGTGGACACTGAAGCTTTCTTT
CASSLGFAVWVVDTEAFF
>TRBV18|TRBJ1-2|TRBD1|-
TGTGCCAGCTCACCACAAAAGGACAGGGGGCGCGCCTATGGCTACACCTTC
CASSPQKDRGRAYGYTF
>TRBV18|TRBJ2-2|-|-
TGTGCCAGCTCACGGGACACCGGGGAGCTGTTTTTT
CASSRDTGELFF
>TRBV19|TRBJ1-3|-|-
TGTGCCAGTAGGAACCCCTTCCTAGGATCTGGAAACACCATATATTTT
CASRNPFLGSGNTIYF
>TRBV5-1|TRBJ1-5|TRBD1|once
TGCGCCAGCAGCATGGGACAGAATCAGCCCCAGCATTTT
CASSMGQNQPQHF
>TRBV11-2|TRBJ1-2|-|-
TGTGCCAGCAGCCCAACCCAGTTCTATGGCTACACCTTC
CASSPTQFYGYTF
>TRBV14|TRBJ1-2|-|-
TGTGCCAGCAGCCAAGAAGCAAGGGGCTACACCTTC
CASSQEARGYTF
>TRBV11-1|TRBJ2-7|-|-
TGTGCCAGCAGCGTAACCCGGGACGCCTTCTACGAGCAGTACTTC
CASSVTRDAFYEQYF
>TRBV5-1|TRBJ2-5|-|-
TGCGCCAGCAGCTTTGGGGGAGTCGGGGAGACCCAGTACTTC
CASSFGGVGETQYF
>TRBV28|TRBJ2-3|-|-
TGTGCCAGCAGTTTAAGCGCGTGGGAAGATACGCAGTATTTT
CASSLSAWEDTQYF
>TRBV18|TRBJ2-5|-|-
TGTGCCAGCTCCACCCAGGATATCCAAGAGACCCAGTACTTC
CASSTQDIQETQYF
>TRBV27|TRBJ2-7|TRBD1|-
TGTGCCAGCAGTCCAAGACAGGGTGAAGGCTACGAGCAGTACTTC
CASSPRQGEGYEQYF
>TRBV10-3|TRBJ1-1|TRBD1|-
TGTGCCATCAGCCAACAGGGGGCGCTCACTGAAGCTTTCTTT
CAISQQGALTEAFF
>TRBV6-1|TRBJ2-7|TRBD1|-
TGTGCCAGCAGTATTCCCCGGGACAGCTACGAGCAGTACTTC
CASSIPRDSYEQYF
>TRBV5-1|TRBJ2-5|TRBD1|-
TGCGCCAGCAGCGGACAGGGGTTGCAAGAGACCCAGTACTTC
CASSGQGLQETQYF
>TRBV4-3|TRBJ1-5|-|once
TGCGCCAGCAGCCAAGGAATCGGAGATCAGCCCCAGCATTTT
CASSQGIGDQPQHF
>TRBV5-1|TRBJ1-3|-|-
TGCGCCAGCAGCAAGAGTGGGACAAACTCTGGAAACACCATATATTTT
CASSKSGTNSGNTIYF
>TRBV5-8|TRBJ2-5|TRBD1|-
TGTGCCAGCAGCTCCATCGTCGGACAGGGCGAAAGTACCCAGTACTTC
CASSSIVGQGESTQYF
>TRBV18|TRBJ1-6|TRBD1|-
TGTGCCAGCTCCAGGGGGGGGCCCCTCCACTTT
CASSRGGPLHF
>TRBV14|TRBJ2-7|-|-
TGTGCCAGCAGCCACTCCATCTGGGGACGGACCTACGAGCAGTACTTC
CASSHSIWGRTYEQYF
>TRBV10-1|TRBJ2-1|TRBD1|-
TGCGCCAGCAGTACCGCCGGGACAGGGGGGTACAATGAGCAGTTCTTC
CASSTAGTGGYNEQFF
>TRBV5-1|TRBJ1-2|-|-
TGCGCCAGCAGCTCCCGGAGGACGGAGGCTTCCTTCGAGTTGAATGGCTACACCTTC
CASSSRRTEASFELNGYTF
>TRBV2|TRBJ2-7|-|-
TGTGCCAGCAGCGGACAGATCCTGACCTACGAGCAGTACTTC
CASSGQILTYEQYF
>TRBV18|TRBJ1-4|-|-
TGTGCCAGCTCACGTGTCAGGGGAGAAGAAAAACTGTTTTTT
CASSRVRGEEKLFF
>TRBV9|TRBJ2-3|-|-
TGTGCCAGCAGCGTAGTGGGGGAGTCAGATACGCAGTATTTT
CASSVVGESDTQYF
>TRBV7-9|TRBJ1-5|TRBD1|-
TGTGCCAGCAGCAAAAGCCAGGGGGCGGGACAGCCCCAGCATTTT
CASSKSQGAGQPQHF
>TRBV11-2|TRBJ2-1|-|-
TGTGCCAGCAGCTTGAGCTGGGGGGACAATGAGCAGTTCTTC
CASSLSWGDNEQFF
>TRBV19|TRBJ1-1|-|-
TGTGCCAGTAACCCCCAGGGATCGGGACGCACTGAAGCTTTCTTT
CASNPQGSGRTEAFF
>TRBV11-2|TRBJ2-1|TRBD2|-
TGTGCCAGCAGCTCACTAGCGGGGGTGAATGAGCAGTTCTTC
CASSSLAGVNEQFF
>TRBV15|TRBJ1-4|-|-
TGTGCCACCAGCAGAGGTGGGGCTGCAACTAATGAAAAACTGTTTTTT
CATSRGGAATNEKLFF
>TRBV20-1|TRBJ2-7|-|-
TGCAGTGCTAGTAAGAGCGAGCAGTACTTC
CSASKSEQYF
>TRBV7-6|TRBJ2-3|-|-
TGTGCCAGCAGCTTAAGGTGGGGGACGAGCACAGATACGCAGTATTTT
CASSLRWGTSTDTQYF
>TRBV5-1|TRBJ1-2|TRBD1|-
TGCGCCAGCAGCCATGGACAGGGGGCGCGTAGCTACACCTTC
CASSHGQGARSYTF
>TRBV10-1|TRBJ2-2|-|-
TGCGCCAGCGGAGAGGGGGGCAGTTCAACCGGGGAGCTGTTTTTT
CASGEGGSSTGELFF
>TRBV20-1|TRBJ1-4|-|-
TGCAGTGTATTCGGGGGGGAAAAACTGTTTTTT
CSVFGGEKLFF
>TRBV18|TRBJ1-2|TRBD1|-
TGTGCCAGCTCACTAAGCTCGGGACAGAACTATGGCTACACCTTC
CASSLSSGQNYGYTF
>TRBV6-6|TRBJ2-3|-|-
TGTGCCAGCAGTTCTGTGGAAACAGATACGCAGTATTTT
CASSSVETDTQYF
>TRBV5-6|TRBJ1-1|-|-
TGTGCCAGCACCTCCGGGAGCAGGGGCACTGAAGCTTTCTTT
CASTSGSRGTEAFF
>TRBV19|TRBJ2-3|TRBD2|-
TGTGCCAGTAGTACCGGGACTAGCGGTGCCTGGGGCACAGATACGCAGTATTTT
CASSTGTSGAWGTDTQYF
>TRBV2|TRBJ2-2|-|-
TGTGCCAGCAGTGAAGCAGTTAGGACCGGGGAGCTGTTTTTT
CASSEAVRTGELFF
>TRBV28|TRBJ1-3|-|once
TGTGCCAGCAGTTTACAGGCCCCCCACTCTGGAAACACCATATATTTT
CASSLQAPHSGNTIYF